Given below is one T cell receptor beta chain in context. Antigen: not known. Assay: immunoSEQ multiplex PCR; the TCRdb copy retains only in-frame clones and omits some. The data show about 140,000 clones, 70% to 90% seen once. J was trimmed by 5 bases and V by 6 bases; bases with no gene match: 11. Germline V gene sequence: CDR1 MNHEY, CDR2 SMNVEV (reference sequence). The CDR3 spans 15 residues. This record comes from a study of cytomegalovirus exposure and HLA in healthy donors. Notes on the study in general: The study listed 150 to 200 cytomegalovirus-associated TCR beta chains.

Sample: PBMCs. The sequence was obtained from a woman aged 25 to 39 in good health and CMV-seronegative. The chain combines TRBV27 with TRBJ2-5, with 8 bases fitting TRBD2. The CDR3, as DNA: TGTGCCAGCAGCTGGTCCGGCGGGGGGCGGGAGACCCAGTACTTC. Translated: CASSWSGGGRETQYF.